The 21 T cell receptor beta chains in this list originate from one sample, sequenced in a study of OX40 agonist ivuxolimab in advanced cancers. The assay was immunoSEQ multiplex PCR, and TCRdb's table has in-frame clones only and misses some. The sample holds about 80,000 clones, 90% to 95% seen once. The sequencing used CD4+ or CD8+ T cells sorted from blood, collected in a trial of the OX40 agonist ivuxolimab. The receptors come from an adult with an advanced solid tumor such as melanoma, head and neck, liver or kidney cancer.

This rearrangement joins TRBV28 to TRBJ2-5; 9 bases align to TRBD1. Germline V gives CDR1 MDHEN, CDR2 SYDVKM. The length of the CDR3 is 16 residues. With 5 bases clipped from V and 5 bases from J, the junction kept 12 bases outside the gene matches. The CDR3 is CASSPSPGQGTETQYF. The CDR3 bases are TGTGCCAGCAGTCCATCACCGGGACAGGGTACCGAGACCCAGTACTTC.

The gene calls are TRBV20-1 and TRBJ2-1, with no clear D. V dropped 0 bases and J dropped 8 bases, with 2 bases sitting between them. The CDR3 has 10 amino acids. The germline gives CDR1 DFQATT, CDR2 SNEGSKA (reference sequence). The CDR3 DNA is TGCAGTGCTAGAGATGATGAGCAGTTCTTC. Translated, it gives CSARDDEQFF.

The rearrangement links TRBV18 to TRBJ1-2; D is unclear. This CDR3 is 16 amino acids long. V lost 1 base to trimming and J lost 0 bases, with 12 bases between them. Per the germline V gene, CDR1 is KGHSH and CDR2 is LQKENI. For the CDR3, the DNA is TGTGCCAGCTCACCACGGGCGGTCGGGCCTAACTATGGCTACACCTTC. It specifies CASSPRAVGPNYGYTF.

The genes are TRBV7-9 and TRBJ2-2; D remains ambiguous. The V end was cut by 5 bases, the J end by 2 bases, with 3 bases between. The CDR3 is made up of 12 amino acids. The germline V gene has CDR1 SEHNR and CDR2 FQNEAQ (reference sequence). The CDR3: CASSLNTGELFF. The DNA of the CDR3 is TGTGCCAGCAGCCTTAACACCGGGGAGCTGTTTTTT.

The CDR3: CASSLTPGVMKTQYF. CDR3 sequence (DNA): TGTGCCAGCAGTTTAACCCCTGGGGTGATGAAGACCCAGTACTTC. This chain uses TRBV28 with TRBJ2-5; no firm D call. Germline CDR1 and CDR2: MDHEN and SYDVKM. Trimming took off 2 bases at V and 6 bases at J, with 16 bases between the two ends. This CDR3 region has 15 residues.

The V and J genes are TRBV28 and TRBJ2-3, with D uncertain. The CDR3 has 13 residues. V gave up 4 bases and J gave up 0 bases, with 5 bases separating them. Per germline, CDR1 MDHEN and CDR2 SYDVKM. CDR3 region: CASSYGSTDTQYF. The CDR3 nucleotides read TGTGCCAGCAGTTACGGTAGCACAGATACGCAGTATTTT.

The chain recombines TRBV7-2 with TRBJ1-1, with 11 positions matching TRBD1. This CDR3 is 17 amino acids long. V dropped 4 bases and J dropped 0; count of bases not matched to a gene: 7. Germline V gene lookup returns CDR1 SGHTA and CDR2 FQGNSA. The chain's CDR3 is CASSSLDRGRMNTEAFF. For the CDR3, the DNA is TGTGCCAGCAGCTCCCTGGACAGGGGGCGTATGAACACTGAAGCTTTCTTT.

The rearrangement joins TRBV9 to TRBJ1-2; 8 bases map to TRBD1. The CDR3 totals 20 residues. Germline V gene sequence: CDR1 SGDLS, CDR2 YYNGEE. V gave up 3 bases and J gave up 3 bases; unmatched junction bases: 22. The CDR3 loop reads CASSEGPGQGTLAPYYGYTF. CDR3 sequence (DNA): TGTGCCAGCAGCGAGGGCCCCGGACAGGGCACCCTCGCACCTTACTATGGCTACACCTTC. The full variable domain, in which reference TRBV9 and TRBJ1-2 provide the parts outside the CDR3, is DSGVTQTPKHLITATGQRVTLRCSPRSGDLSVYWYQQSLDQGLQFLIQYYNGEERAKGNILERFSAQQFPDLHSELNLSSLELGDSALYFCASSEGPGQGTLAPYYGYTFGSGTRLTVV.

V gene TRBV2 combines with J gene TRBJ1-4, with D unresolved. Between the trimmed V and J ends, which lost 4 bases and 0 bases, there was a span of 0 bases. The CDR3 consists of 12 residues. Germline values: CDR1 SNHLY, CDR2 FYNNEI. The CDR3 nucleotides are TGTGCCAGCAGTGCAACTAATGAAAAACTGTTTTTT. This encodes CASSATNEKLFF.

CDR3 coding DNA: TGTGCCTTCTCTCGGGGTTTTAGCAATCAGCCCCAGCATTTT. Its translation is CAFSRGFSNQPQHF. V is TRBV30 and J is TRBJ1-5; D is uncertain. V shed 7 bases and J shed 0 bases, with 13 bases lying between them. The CDR3 is made up of 14 amino acids. From germline, CDR1 is GTSNPN and CDR2 SVGIG (reference sequence).

CDR3 nucleotides: TGCGCCAGCAGCCCAGGGGGGGCGCTGATAGATACGCAGTATTTT. Translating gives CASSPGGALIDTQYF. The chain links TRBV4-3 to TRBJ2-3; D is tentatively TRBD1 or TRBD2 (7 bases each). Trimming took off 4 bases at V and 5 bases at J, with 16 bases between the two ends. Looked up from germline, CDR1 is LGHNA and CDR2 is YSLEER. This CDR3 contains 15 residues.

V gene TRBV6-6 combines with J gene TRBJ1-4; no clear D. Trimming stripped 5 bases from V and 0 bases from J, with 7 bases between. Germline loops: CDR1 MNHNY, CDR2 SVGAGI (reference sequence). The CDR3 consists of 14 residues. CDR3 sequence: CASSLQTTNEKLFF. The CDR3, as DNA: TGTGCCAGCAGTCTTCAGACAACTAATGAAAAACTGTTTTTT.

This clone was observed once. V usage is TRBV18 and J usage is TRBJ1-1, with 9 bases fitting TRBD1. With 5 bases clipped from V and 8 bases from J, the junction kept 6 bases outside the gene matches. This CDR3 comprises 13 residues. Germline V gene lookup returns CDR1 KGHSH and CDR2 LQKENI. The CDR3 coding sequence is TGTGCCAGCTCAACGGACAGGGGTTACGAAGCTTTCTTT. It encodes CASSTDRGYEAFF.

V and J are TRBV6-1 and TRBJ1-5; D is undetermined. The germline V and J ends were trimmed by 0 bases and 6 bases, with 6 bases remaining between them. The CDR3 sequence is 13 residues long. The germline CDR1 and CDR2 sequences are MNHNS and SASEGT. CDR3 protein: CASSEALPQPQHF. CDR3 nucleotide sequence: TGTGCCAGCAGTGAAGCGCTTCCTCAGCCCCAGCATTTT.

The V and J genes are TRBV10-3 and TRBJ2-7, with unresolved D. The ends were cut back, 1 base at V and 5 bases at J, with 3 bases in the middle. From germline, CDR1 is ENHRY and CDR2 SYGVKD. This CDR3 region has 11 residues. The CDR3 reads CAISELDEQYF. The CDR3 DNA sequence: TGTGCCATCAGTGAGTTGGACGAGCAGTACTTC.

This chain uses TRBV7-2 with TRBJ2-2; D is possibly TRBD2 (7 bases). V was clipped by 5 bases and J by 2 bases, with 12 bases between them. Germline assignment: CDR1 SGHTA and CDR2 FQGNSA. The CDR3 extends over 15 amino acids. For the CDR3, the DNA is TGTGCCAGCAGCGGGAGGGGGGGAAACACCGGGGAGCTGTTTTTT. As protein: CASSGRGGNTGELFF.

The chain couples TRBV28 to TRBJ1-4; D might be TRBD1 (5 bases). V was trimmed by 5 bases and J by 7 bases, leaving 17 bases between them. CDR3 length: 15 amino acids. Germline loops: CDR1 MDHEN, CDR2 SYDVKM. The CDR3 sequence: CASSAALGGVEKLFF. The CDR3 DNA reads TGTGCCAGCAGTGCGGCTTTGGGGGGGGTTGAAAAACTGTTTTTT.

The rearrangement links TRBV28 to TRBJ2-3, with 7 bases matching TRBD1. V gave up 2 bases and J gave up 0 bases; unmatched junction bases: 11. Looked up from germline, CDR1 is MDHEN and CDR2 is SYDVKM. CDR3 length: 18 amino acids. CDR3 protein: CASSLRRDSGSSTDTQYF. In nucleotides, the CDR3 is TGTGCCAGCAGTTTAAGACGGGACAGTGGTTCGAGCACAGATACGCAGTATTTT.

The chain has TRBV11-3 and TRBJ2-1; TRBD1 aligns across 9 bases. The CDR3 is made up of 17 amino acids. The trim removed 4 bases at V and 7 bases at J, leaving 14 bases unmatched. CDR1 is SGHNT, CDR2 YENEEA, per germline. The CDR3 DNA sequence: TGTGCCAGCAGCTCCCAGGGGGGGACAGGGCGCTGGAATGAGCAGTTCTTC. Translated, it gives CASSSQGGTGRWNEQFF.

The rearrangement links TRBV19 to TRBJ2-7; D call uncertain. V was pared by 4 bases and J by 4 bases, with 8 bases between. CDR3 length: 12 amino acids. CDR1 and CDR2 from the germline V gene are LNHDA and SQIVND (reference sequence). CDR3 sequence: CASSTPGYEQYF. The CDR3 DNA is TGTGCCAGTAGTACCCCTGGGTACGAGCAGTACTTC.

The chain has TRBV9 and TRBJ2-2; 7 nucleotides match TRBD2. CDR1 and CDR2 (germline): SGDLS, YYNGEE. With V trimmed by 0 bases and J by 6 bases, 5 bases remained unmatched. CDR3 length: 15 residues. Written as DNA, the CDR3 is TGTGCCAGCAGCGTAGGGGGGAGGGCCCCCGGGGAGCTGTTTTTT. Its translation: CASSVGGRAPGELFF.